This T cell receptor (beta chain) came from a study of Ad26.COV2.S vaccination and SARS-CoV-2 variants. The treatment here: about 20 received Ad26.COV2.S at low or high dose, single or two shots; 5 received placebo; per-sample allocation not given. Each sample was drawn 63 days after the first injection (of vaccine or placebo). The assay was immunoSEQ multiplex PCR, and TCRdb's table has in-frame clones only and misses some. The sample consists of about 330,000 clones, about 90% of them appearing once. CDR1 and CDR2 (germline): SGHTA, FQGTGA. V was trimmed by 3 bases and J by 0 bases, leaving 6 bases between them. There are 14 residues in the CDR3.

The clonotype comes from a person aged 18 to 59 who received the Ad26.COV2.S COVID-19 vaccine or a placebo. Source: peripheral blood, taken in a trial of Ad26.COV2.S vaccine versus placebo. This chain links TRBV7-3 with TRBJ2-1; no definite D call. This CDR3 reads CASSFTSSYNEQFF. In DNA form, the CDR3 reads TGTGCCAGCAGCTTCACAAGCTCCTACAATGAGCAGTTCTTC.